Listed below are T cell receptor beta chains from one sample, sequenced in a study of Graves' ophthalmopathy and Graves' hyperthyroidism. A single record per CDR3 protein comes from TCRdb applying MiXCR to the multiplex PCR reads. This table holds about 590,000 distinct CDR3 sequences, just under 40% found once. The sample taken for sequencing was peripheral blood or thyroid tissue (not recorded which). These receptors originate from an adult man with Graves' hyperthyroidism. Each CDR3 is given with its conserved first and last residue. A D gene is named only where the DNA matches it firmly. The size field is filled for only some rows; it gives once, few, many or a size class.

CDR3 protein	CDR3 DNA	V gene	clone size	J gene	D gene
CATRDQRAEETQYF	TGTGCCACCAGAGATCAGAGGGCAGAAGAGACCCAGTACTTC	TRBV24-1	NA	TRBJ2-5	NA
CASSLVNSYEQYF	TGTGCCAGCAGCTTAGTGAACAGTTACGAGCAGTACTTC	TRBV7-8	many	TRBJ2-7	NA
CASSPYLHNEQFF	TGTGCCAGCAGCCCATATTTACACAATGAGCAGTTCTTC	TRBV7-9	NA	TRBJ2-1	NA
CASSEIGGYGYTF	TGTGCCAGCAGCGAGATAGGGGGCTATGGCTACACCTTC	TRBV9	many	TRBJ1-2	NA
CASSLLAPGTGEEQYF	TGTGCCAGCAGCCTCCTCGCTCCCGGGACAGGGGAAGAGCAGTACTTC	TRBV7-9	NA	TRBJ2-7	TRBD1
CASSQGLGGYTF	TGTGCCAGCAGCCAGGGGTTAGGCGGCTACACCTTC	TRBV7-9	NA	TRBJ1-2	NA
CASSEARDRGTTEAFF	TGTGCCAGCAGTGAAGCCCGGGACAGGGGGACCACTGAAGCTTTCTTT	TRBV2	NA	TRBJ1-1	TRBD1
CAIRKTGTNTGELFF	TGTGCCATCAGGAAGACAGGGACGAACACCGGGGAGCTGTTTTTT	TRBV10-3	many	TRBJ2-2	TRBD1
CASSLYPVAGHQPQHF	TGTGCCAGCAGTTTATATCCGGTGGCGGGTCATCAGCCCCAGCATTTT	TRBV10-3	NA	TRBJ1-5	NA
CASNNYNEQFF	TGCGCCAGCAACAACTACAATGAGCAGTTCTTC	TRBV10-2	NA	TRBJ2-1	NA
CSVSPNTEAFF	TGCAGCGTTAGCCCGAACACTGAAGCTTTCTTT	TRBV29-1	many	TRBJ1-1	NA
CASSVQGAPPLNTEAFF	TGTGCCAGCAGTGTGCAGGGGGCGCCCCCTCTGAACACTGAAGCTTTCTTT	TRBV2	NA	TRBJ1-1	TRBD1
CASSLSPGQGPPTDEQYF	TGTGCCAGCAGTTTATCACCGGGACAGGGTCCCCCGACGGACGAGCAGTACTTC	TRBV25-1	NA	TRBJ2-7	TRBD1
CASSQVGRASEQYF	TGTGCCAGCAGCCAAGTGGGCAGGGCTAGCGAGCAGTACTTC	TRBV3-1	many	TRBJ2-7	NA